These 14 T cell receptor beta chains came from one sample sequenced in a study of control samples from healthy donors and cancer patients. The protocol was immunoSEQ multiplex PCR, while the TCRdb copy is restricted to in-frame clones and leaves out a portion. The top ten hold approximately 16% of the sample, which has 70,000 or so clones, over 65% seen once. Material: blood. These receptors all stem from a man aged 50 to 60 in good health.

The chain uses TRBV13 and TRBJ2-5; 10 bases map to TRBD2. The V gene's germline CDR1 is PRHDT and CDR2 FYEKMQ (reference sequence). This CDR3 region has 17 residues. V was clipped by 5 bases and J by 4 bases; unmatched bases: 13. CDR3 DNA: TGTGCCAGCAGCCTTCGAAGCGGGAGGGAGAGGAGAGAGACCCAGTACTTC. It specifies CASSLRSGRERRETQYF.

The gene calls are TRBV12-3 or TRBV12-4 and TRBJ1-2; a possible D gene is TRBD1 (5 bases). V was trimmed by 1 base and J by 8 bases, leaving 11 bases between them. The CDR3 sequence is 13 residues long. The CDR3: CASSLGGGSGYTF. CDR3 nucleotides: TGTGCCAGCAGTTTAGGTGGGGGTAGCGGCTACACCTTC.

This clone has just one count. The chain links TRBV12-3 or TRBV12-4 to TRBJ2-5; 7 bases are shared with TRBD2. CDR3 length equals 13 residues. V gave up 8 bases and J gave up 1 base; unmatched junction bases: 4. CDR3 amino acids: CASLGGGQETQYF. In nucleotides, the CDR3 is TGTGCCAGCCTGGGGGGGGGCCAAGAGACCCAGTACTTC.

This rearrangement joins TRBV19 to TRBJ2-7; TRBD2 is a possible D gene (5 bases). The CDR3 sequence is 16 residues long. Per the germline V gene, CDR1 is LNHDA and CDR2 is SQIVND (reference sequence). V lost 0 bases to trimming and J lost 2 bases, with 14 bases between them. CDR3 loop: CASSIDSSGTAYEQYF. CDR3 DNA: TGTGCCAGTAGTATAGATAGTTCGGGAACCGCCTACGAGCAGTACTTC.

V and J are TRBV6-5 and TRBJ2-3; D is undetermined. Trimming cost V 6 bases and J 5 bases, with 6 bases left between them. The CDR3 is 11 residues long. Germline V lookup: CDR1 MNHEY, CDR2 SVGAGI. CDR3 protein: CASRLGDTQYF. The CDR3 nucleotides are TGTGCCAGCAGACTCGGAGATACGCAGTATTTT.

The CDR3 sequence: CASSQAGNYGYTF. The CDR3 DNA reads TGTGCCAGCAGCCAAGCAGGGAACTATGGCTACACCTTC. V is TRBV14 and J is TRBJ1-2; possible D gene TRBD1, 5 bases. CDR3 length equals 13 residues. CDR1 SGHDN and CDR2 FVKESK come from the germline V gene. V lost 1 base to trimming and J lost 2 bases, with 5 bases between them.

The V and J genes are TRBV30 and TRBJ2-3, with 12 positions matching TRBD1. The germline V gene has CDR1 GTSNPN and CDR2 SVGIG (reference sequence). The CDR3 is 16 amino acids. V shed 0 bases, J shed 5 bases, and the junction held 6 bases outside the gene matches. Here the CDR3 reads CAWSVWDRGLGDTQYF. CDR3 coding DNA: TGTGCCTGGAGTGTATGGGACAGGGGGCTCGGAGATACGCAGTATTTT.

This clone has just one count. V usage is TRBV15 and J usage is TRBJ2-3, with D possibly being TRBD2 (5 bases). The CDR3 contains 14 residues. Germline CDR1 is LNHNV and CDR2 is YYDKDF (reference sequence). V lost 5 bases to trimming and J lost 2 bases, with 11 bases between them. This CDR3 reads CATSPDFFTDTQYF. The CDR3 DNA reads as TGTGCCACCAGCCCGGACTTTTTCACAGATACGCAGTATTTT.

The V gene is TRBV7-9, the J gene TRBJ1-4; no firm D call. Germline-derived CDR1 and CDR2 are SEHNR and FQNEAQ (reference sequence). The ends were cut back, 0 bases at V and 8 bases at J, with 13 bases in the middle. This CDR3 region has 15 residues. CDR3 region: CASSLAVGMEEKLFF. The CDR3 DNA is TGTGCCAGCAGCTTAGCGGTTGGGATGGAAGAAAAACTGTTTTTT.

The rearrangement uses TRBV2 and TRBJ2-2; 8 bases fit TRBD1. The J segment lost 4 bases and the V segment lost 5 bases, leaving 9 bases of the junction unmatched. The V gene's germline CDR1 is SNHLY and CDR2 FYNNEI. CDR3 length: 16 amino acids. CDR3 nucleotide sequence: TGTGCCAGCAGTCTGACCGGGACAGGAGTCACCGGGGAGCTGTTTTTT. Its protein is CASSLTGTGVTGELFF.

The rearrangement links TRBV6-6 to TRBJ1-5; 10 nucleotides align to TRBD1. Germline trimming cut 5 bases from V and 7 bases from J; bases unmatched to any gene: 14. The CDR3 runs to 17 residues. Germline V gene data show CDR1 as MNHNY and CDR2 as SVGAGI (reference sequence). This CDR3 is CASSHGTGESFKQPQHF. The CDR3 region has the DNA TGTGCCAGCAGTCACGGGACAGGGGAAAGTTTCAAACAGCCCCAGCATTTT.

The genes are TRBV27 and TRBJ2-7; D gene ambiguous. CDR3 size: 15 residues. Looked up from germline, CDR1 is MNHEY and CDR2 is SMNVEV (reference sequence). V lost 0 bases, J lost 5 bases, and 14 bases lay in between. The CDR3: CASSLSYLGMDEQYF. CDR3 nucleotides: TGTGCCAGCAGTTTATCTTATCTAGGTATGGACGAGCAGTACTTC.

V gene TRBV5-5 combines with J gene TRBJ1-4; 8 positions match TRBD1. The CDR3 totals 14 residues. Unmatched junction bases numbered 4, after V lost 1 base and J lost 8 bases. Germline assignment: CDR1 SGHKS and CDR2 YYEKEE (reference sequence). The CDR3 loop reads CASSLLGTGEKLFF. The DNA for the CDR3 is TGTGCCAGCAGCTTGTTGGGGACAGGCGAAAAACTGTTTTTT.

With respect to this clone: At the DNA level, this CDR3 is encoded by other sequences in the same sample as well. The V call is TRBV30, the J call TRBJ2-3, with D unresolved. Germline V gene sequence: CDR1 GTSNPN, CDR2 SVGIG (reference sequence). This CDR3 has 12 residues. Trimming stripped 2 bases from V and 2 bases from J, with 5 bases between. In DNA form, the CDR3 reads TGTGCCTGGAGTCCAAACACAGATACGCAGTATTTT. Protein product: CAWSPNTDTQYF.